This record looks at one T cell receptor beta chain sequence and its context. Original handling: Cell counts per sample came from amplifying reference gene primers. Clones were read by immunoSEQ multiplex PCR, and TCRdb kept only the in-frame ones, dropping some. D and trimming were read from the DNA, whereas the V and J calls and clone size are those reported in that table. The sample lists about 120,000 clones, 75% to 90% seen once, with under 30% in the top ten. V trimming: 3 bases; J trimming: 3 bases; junction bases outside the gene matches: 8. The CDR3 is 15 amino acids. CDR1 and CDR2 (germline): SGHNT, YYREEE (reference sequence). This sample was taken from a study of blood T cell repertoires in COVID-19. Study-level background: COVID-19 samples collected from the United States, Italy and Spain covered acute and convalescent phases.

V usage is TRBV5-4 and J usage is TRBJ2-5, with 7 bases identical to TRBD2. Sequencing was done on a sample of peripheral blood. The receptor was isolated from a woman aged 70 to 79 with acute or convalescent COVID-19. The CDR3: CASSWGGISKETQYF. Written as DNA, the CDR3 is TGTGCCAGCAGCTGGGGAGGGATATCGAAAGAGACCCAGTACTTC. The full variable domain, completed using reference TRBV5-4 and TRBJ2-5, is ETGVTQSPTHLIKTRGQQVTLRCSSQSGHNTVSWYQQALGQGPQFIFQYYREEENGRGNFPPRFSGLQFPNYSSELNVNALELDDSALYLCASSWGGISKETQYFGPGTRLLVL.